The 29 T cell receptor beta chains listed next were all sequenced from one sample in a study of response to subunit inactivated influenza vaccine. TCRdb ran MiXCR on the RT-PCR reads and lists one entry per CDR3 protein. The data hold roughly 520,000 distinct CDR3 sequences, with less than 30% observed a single time. This material consisted of CD4+ T cells sorted from PBMCs, taken roughly 5 days after vaccination. These receptors all come from a man aged 50-59 years who received an inactivated influenza vaccine.

The chain carries TRBV20-1 and TRBJ2-3; 10 bases are shared with TRBD2. CDR3 size: 15 residues. V was clipped by 5 bases and J by 5 bases; unmatched bases: 10. Germline values: CDR1 DFQATT, CDR2 SNEGSKA (reference sequence). The CDR3 bases are TGCAGTGCTGTGAAGCGGGGGGGAGTCGGAGATACGCAGTATTTT. Translated, it gives CSAVKRGGVGDTQYF.

The chain employs TRBV11-2 and TRBJ2-1; 9 positions agree with TRBD1. V dropped 2 bases and J dropped 7; count of bases not matched to a gene: 9. Per the germline V gene, CDR1 is SGHAT and CDR2 is FQNNGV. The CDR3 extends over 16 amino acids. The DNA for the CDR3 is TGTGCCAGCAGCTTACGTGGGACAGGGTTTGTGAATGAGCAGTTCTTC. This gives the protein CASSLRGTGFVNEQFF.

This clonotype was counted only a few times. The chain couples TRBV4-3 to TRBJ2-3, with 8 bases aligning to TRBD2. The germline CDR1 and CDR2 sequences are LGHNA and YSLEER. V trimming: 1 base; J trimming: 0 bases; junction bases outside the gene matches: 3. The CDR3 loop spans 16 amino acids. The CDR3, as DNA: TGCGCCAGCAGCCAAGCAGCGGGGGCTAGCACAGATACGCAGTATTTT. It is translated as CASSQAAGASTDTQYF.

The chain is built from TRBV20-1 and TRBJ2-1; D gene uncertain. The CDR3 totals 12 residues. CDR1 and CDR2 (germline): DFQATT, SNEGSKA (reference sequence). The V end was cut by 6 bases, the J end by 7 bases, with 13 bases between. CDR3 DNA: TGCAGTGCCCTGTTACAAGCGAATGAGCAGTTCTTC. As protein: CSALLQANEQFF.

This chain connects TRBV10-3 to TRBJ2-2; 7 bases map to TRBD1. The CDR3 runs to 16 residues. Germline V gene data show CDR1 as ENHRY and CDR2 as SYGVKD. The V and J ends lost 0 bases and 1 base, in that order; junction bases with no gene match: 2. This chain's CDR3 is CAISESGQRNTGELFF. As DNA, the CDR3 is TGTGCCATCAGTGAGTCGGGACAGAGGAACACCGGGGAGCTGTTTTTT.

The CDR3: CSASRGRATISSYEQYF. The CDR3 DNA reads TGCAGTGCCAGCCGCGGGAGGGCCACCATAAGTTCCTACGAGCAGTACTTC. The chain links TRBV20-1 to TRBJ2-7; TRBD2 matches at 9 bases. Losses at the gene ends were 6 bases for V and 1 base for J; bases not matched to a gene: 16. CDR1 and CDR2 (germline): DFQATT, SNEGSKA (reference sequence). The CDR3 runs 17 residues.

This clonotype was counted only a few times. The chain recombines TRBV20-1 with TRBJ1-2, with D possibly TRBD1 on 6 matching bases. The germline V and J ends were trimmed by 4 bases and 8 bases, with 20 bases remaining between them. CDR1 and CDR2 from the germline V gene are DFQATT and SNEGSKA (reference sequence). The CDR3 sequence is 14 residues long. CDR3 protein: CSATRGGQGDGYTF. In DNA, the CDR3 is TGCAGTGCTACTCGGGGGGGGCAGGGCGACGGCTACACCTTC.

The chain employs TRBV18 and TRBJ2-6; a possible D gene is TRBD1 (5 bases). This CDR3 is built from 18 residues. Trimming stripped 4 bases from V and 1 base from J, with 17 bases between. Germline CDR1 and CDR2: KGHSH and LQKENI. CDR3 nucleotide sequence: TGTGCCAGCTCACGGACACTACCTACTTCTTCTGGGGCCAACGTCCTGACTTTC. This codes for CASSRTLPTSSGANVLTF. Full variable domain (remainder filled in from reference TRBV18 and TRBJ2-6): NAGVMQNPRHLVRRRGQEARLRCSPMKGHSHVYWYRQLPEEGLKFMVYLQKENIIDESGMPKERFSAEFPKEGPSILRIQQVVRGDSAAYFCASSRTLPTSSGANVLTFGAGSRLTVL.

The CDR3 loop is CATVQGSNTGELFF. CDR3 bases: TGTGCCACCGTGCAGGGTTCCAACACCGGGGAGCTGTTTTTT. The gene calls are TRBV15 and TRBJ2-2; the D gene is possibly TRBD1 (5 bases). Trimming took 8 bases from V and 2 from J, leaving 12 bases between them. The germline gives CDR1 LNHNV, CDR2 YYDKDF (reference sequence). The CDR3 runs to 14 residues.

The chain combines TRBV12-3 or TRBV12-4 with TRBJ2-7; 7 bases are a match to TRBD2. The ends lost 3 bases at V and 5 bases at J; junction bases unmatched: 1. CDR3 length: 12 residues. The CDR3, as DNA: TGTGCCAGCAGTTTCAGCGGGGACGAGCAGTACTTC. As protein: CASSFSGDEQYF.

This clonotype was seen a few times. J is TRBJ1-2 and V is TRBV13; 9 positions agree with TRBD1. Trimming took 5 bases from V and 7 from J; bases not matched to a gene: 8. The CDR3 sequence is 14 residues long. Germline V gives CDR1 PRHDT, CDR2 FYEKMQ (reference sequence). The CDR3 reads CASSARQGVFGYTF. The CDR3 DNA sequence: TGTGCCAGCAGCGCTCGACAGGGGGTGTTTGGCTACACCTTC.

This chain links TRBV3-1 with TRBJ2-1, with 12 bases that match TRBD2. V shed 5 bases and J 5 bases; nucleotides not matched to a gene: 4. There are 15 residues in the CDR3. Germline V gene data show CDR1 as LGHDT and CDR2 as YNNKEL (reference sequence). In DNA form, the CDR3 reads TGTGCCAGCAGCTGGACTAGCGGGGTAAACAATGAGCAGTTCTTC. Protein product: CASSWTSGVNNEQFF.

This clonotype has more than one count but fewer than ten. DNA for the CDR3: TGTGCCATCAGTGACCCAAAAAGCTCTGGGGCCAACGTCCTGACTTTC. Translating gives CAISDPKSSGANVLTF. This chain uses TRBV10-3 with TRBJ2-6; no reliable D call. Germline loops: CDR1 ENHRY, CDR2 SYGVKD. The CDR3 length is 16 residues. Trimming stripped 3 bases from V and 0 bases from J, with 9 bases between.

The genes are TRBV28 and TRBJ2-2; D might be TRBD1 (6 bases). The CDR3 length is 16 residues. Germline V gene lookup returns CDR1 MDHEN and CDR2 SYDVKM. Trimming stripped 2 bases from V and 3 bases from J, with 13 bases between. CDR3 protein: CASSLPAGVHTGELFF. In DNA, the CDR3 is TGTGCCAGCAGTTTACCGGCAGGGGTACACACCGGGGAGCTGTTTTTT.

This clonotype has more than one count but fewer than ten. The V gene is TRBV21-1, the J gene TRBJ2-7. TRBV21-1 is described as a pseudogene. The CDR3 has 11 residues. CDR3 region: CASSPFYEQYF. The CDR3 DNA reads as TGTGCCAGCAGTCCTTTCTACGAGCAGTACTTC.

The V call is TRBV20-1, the J call TRBJ2-7; D tentatively fits TRBD1 or TRBD2 (6 bases each). Trimming pared 6 bases from V and 4 bases from J, leaving 13 bases between. Germline CDR1 reads DFQATT; CDR2 reads SNEGSKA (reference sequence). CDR3 size: 12 residues. CDR3 coding DNA: TGCAGTGCATACAGGGAGGCTTACGAGCAGTACTTC. This codes for CSAYREAYEQYF.

The CDR3: CSARDVTSGAQREQYF. The CDR3 nucleotides are TGCAGTGCTAGAGATGTCACTAGCGGGGCCCAAAGGGAGCAGTACTTC. The J gene is TRBJ2-7, the V gene TRBV20-1, with TRBD2 matching 10 bases. J lost 7 bases, V lost 0 bases, and 12 bases had no gene match. CDR3 size: 16 residues. The V gene's germline CDR1 is DFQATT and CDR2 SNEGSKA (reference sequence).

V and J are TRBV6-5 and TRBJ2-7; D uncertain. Germline V gene sequence: CDR1 MNHEY, CDR2 SVGAGI. The CDR3 runs to 16 residues. The V gene lost 0 bases and the J gene lost 0 bases, with 12 bases spanning the gap. This chain's CDR3 is CASSYSIPASSYEQYF. The DNA for the CDR3 is TGTGCCAGCAGTTACTCGATCCCGGCCTCCTCCTACGAGCAGTACTTC.

This clonotype showed up just a few times. This chain connects TRBV7-2 to TRBJ2-3, with 11 nucleotides matching TRBD1. In germline, CDR1 is SGHTA, CDR2 FQGNSA. This CDR3 is 12 amino acids long. V trimming: 5 bases; J trimming: 13 bases; junction bases outside the gene matches: 5. The CDR3 protein is CASSPDRGRKYF. The CDR3 region has the DNA TGTGCCAGCAGCCCGGACAGGGGGCGGAAGTATTTT.

The chain links TRBV6-2 or TRBV6-3 to TRBJ1-1, with 9 bases fitting TRBD1. The ends lost 0 bases at V and 0 bases at J; junction bases unmatched: 8. The CDR3 is made up of 18 amino acids. From germline, CDR1 is MNHEY and CDR2 SVGEGT. CDR3 protein: CASSYSGTGPGVNTEAFF. In DNA form, the CDR3 reads TGTGCCAGCAGTTACTCTGGGACAGGGCCGGGTGTGAACACTGAAGCTTTCTTT.

Judged by abundance, this clonotype is medium-sized. The rearrangement uses TRBV5-1 and TRBJ1-6; a possible D gene is TRBD1 (5 bases). The length of the CDR3 is 17 residues. The V end lost 3 bases, the J end lost 0 bases, and 13 bases lay between the germline ends. Germline V CDR1 and CDR2: SGHRS, YFSETQ. The CDR3 here is CASSSGLLDSYNSPLHF. As DNA, the CDR3 is TGCGCCAGCAGCTCGGGACTGCTAGACTCCTATAATTCACCCCTCCACTTT.

This clonotype was observed a few times. The chain joins TRBV3-1 to TRBJ2-3; 7 bases map to TRBD2. The CDR3 is made up of 17 amino acids. Germline V gene sequence: CDR1 LGHDT, CDR2 YNNKEL (reference sequence). The V gene end was trimmed by 1 base and the J gene end by 6 bases; junction bases not matched to a gene: 13. CDR3 sequence reads: CASSQAETSAPWDTQYF. The CDR3 DNA follows: TGTGCCAGCAGCCAAGCGGAAACTAGCGCCCCGTGGGATACGCAGTATTTT.

This clonotype has more than one count but fewer than ten. The V gene is TRBV29-1, the J gene TRBJ2-5; TRBD1 matches 7 bases. Germline CDR1 reads SQVTM; CDR2 reads ANQGSEA. V lost 7 bases to trimming and J lost 2 bases; unmatched junction nucleotides: 7. This CDR3 is 13 amino acids long. CDR3 bases: TGCAGCGCCAAGACAGGGCCGCAAGAGACCCAGTACTTC. It specifies CSAKTGPQETQYF.

V gene TRBV7-2 combines with J gene TRBJ2-5, with unresolved D. CDR3 size: 14 residues. Trimming removed 1 base from V and 0 bases from J, with 6 bases in between. Germline V gene data show CDR1 as SGHTA and CDR2 as FQGNSA. CDR3 DNA sequence: TGTGCCAGCAGCTTAGTGGTAAACCAAGAGACCCAGTACTTC. It codes for CASSLVVNQETQYF.

The V and J genes are TRBV12-3 or TRBV12-4 and TRBJ1-1; D not resolved. Trimming shortened V by 5 bases and J by 4 bases, and 14 bases separated the two germline ends. The CDR3 is 14 amino acids. Written as DNA, the CDR3 is TGTGCCAGCAGTCCTCTTGGGTCTCGCACTGAAGCTTTCTTT. It codes for CASSPLGSRTEAFF.

The rearrangement joins TRBV6-5 to TRBJ1-5, with D maybe TRBD1 (6 bases). Trimming left V 3 bases short and J 6 bases short, with 18 bases between. Germline CDR1 MNHEY, CDR2 SVGAGI. The CDR3 runs 16 residues. The CDR3 bases are TGTGCCAGCAGTTATACCGACCCGGGGGCAGGTCAGCCCCAGCATTTT. It translates to CASSYTDPGAGQPQHF.

The gene calls are TRBV28 and TRBJ2-1; 15 bases align to TRBD2. The length of the CDR3 is 18 residues. From germline, CDR1 is MDHEN and CDR2 SYDVKM. With 5 bases clipped from V and 2 bases from J, the junction kept 7 bases outside the gene matches. The CDR3: CASSLGLAGGFTYNEQFF. CDR3 DNA: TGTGCCAGCAGTCTGGGACTAGCGGGAGGTTTTACCTACAATGAGCAGTTCTTC.

The rearrangement links TRBV7-9 to TRBJ2-5; TRBD2 matches 8 bases. This CDR3 spans 14 amino acids. The V gene's germline CDR1 is SEHNR and CDR2 FQNEAQ (reference sequence). The V gene end was trimmed by 0 bases and the J gene end by 4 bases; junction bases not matched to a gene: 1. The CDR3 sequence is CASSLAAGAETQYF. CDR3 coding DNA: TGTGCCAGCAGCTTAGCAGCGGGGGCAGAGACCCAGTACTTC.

This rearrangement joins TRBV20-1 to TRBJ1-2; 7 bases are a match to TRBD1. CDR1 and CDR2 (germline): DFQATT, SNEGSKA (reference sequence). V was pared by 1 base and J by 2 bases, with 1 base of the junction left unmatched. The CDR3 runs to 13 residues. The CDR3 reads CSARVGGNYGYTF. For the CDR3, the DNA is TGCAGTGCTAGAGTAGGGGGCAACTATGGCTACACCTTC.